The next 7 T cell receptor beta chains were all read from a single sample in a study of T cells in Graves' hyperthyroidism and ophthalmopathy (dated by TCRdb to between 2019 and 2020). Library preparation used multiplex PCR. Sequencing was performed on an Illumina HiSeq 2000. TCR beta CDR3 regions were amplified from RNA transcripts. A first-round RT-PCR of the TCR CDR3 used the HTBI primer set with the Qiagen OneStep RT-PCR kit. The raw public data were reprocessed by TCRdb itself: fastp quality trimming at Q25, MiXCR clonotype calling, in-frame beta chains only. Under each unique CDR3 protein, matching rows form one entry showing the most common genes and DNA. Across this sample there are over 700,000 distinct CDR3 sequences, with about 35% seen only once. The ten biggest clones cover less than 35% of the sample. The specimen was blood. The receptors here all came from a woman aged 40 to 50 with Graves' hyperthyroidism.

There are many counts of this clonotype. The V gene is TRBV20-1, the J gene TRBJ1-1, with 8 bases lining up with TRBD1. The V and J ends lost 3 bases and 6 bases, in that order; junction bases with no gene match: 3. The CDR3 length is 12 residues. Per the germline V gene, CDR1 is DFQATT and CDR2 is SNEGSKA (reference sequence). CDR3 region: CSARDREAEAFF. The CDR3 nucleotides are TGCAGTGCTAGGGACAGGGAGGCTGAAGCTTTCTTT.

There are a few counts of this clonotype. The chain couples TRBV7-9 to TRBJ1-2, with D possibly TRBD1 on 6 matching bases. Trimming left V 1 base short and J 4 bases short, with 16 bases between. The germline gives CDR1 SEHNR, CDR2 FQNEAQ (reference sequence). This CDR3 has 16 amino acids. For the CDR3, the DNA is TGTGCCAGCAGCTTAGACTTACGGGGGGGGCTCTATGGCTACACCTTC. Its protein is CASSLDLRGGLYGYTF.

This clonotype appeared a single time. This may be a read error: a much more frequent sequence differs by one nucleotide. The chain joins TRBV7-9 to TRBJ1-4; D is uncertain. The CDR3 has 13 residues. The germline gives CDR1 SEHNR, CDR2 FQNEAQ (reference sequence). CDR3 coding DNA: TGTGCCAGCAGCCTCTTTTCGTCTGAAAAACTGCTTTTT. Encoded protein: CASSLFSSEKLLF.

Worth noting for this clonotype: This may stem from a read error, because a much larger clone lies one nucleotide away. The genes are TRBV20-1 and TRBJ1-1, with D unclear. Between the trimmed V and J ends, which lost 6 bases and 2 bases, there was a span of 16 bases. CDR3 length: 14 amino acids. In germline, CDR1 is DFQATT, CDR2 SNEGSKA (reference sequence). The CDR3, as DNA: TGCAGTGCCTGCCCCTCCTCGGCTAACACTGAAGCTTTCTTT. It specifies CSACPSSANTEAFF.

In its sample, this clonotype was seen many times. The V gene is TRBV20-1, the J gene TRBJ1-2; possibly TRBD1 for D (5 bases). Trimming removed 5 bases at V and 9 bases at J, with 25 bases between. Germline CDR1 DFQATT, CDR2 SNEGSKA (reference sequence). The CDR3 is 15 amino acids. The CDR3 nucleotides read TGCAGTGCTGACAGTCCCTGGGGGGAAAGGTATCGCTACACCTTC. Its protein product is CSADSPWGERYRYTF.

This clonotype was recorded a few times. This chain's CDR3 is CASSYMSVTEAFF. The CDR3 bases are TGTGCCAGCAGCTATATGAGTGTGACTGAAGCTTTCTTT. V is TRBV7-9 and J is TRBJ1-1, with unresolved D. The CDR3 has 13 residues. The germline CDR1 and CDR2 sequences are SEHNR and FQNEAQ (reference sequence). Trimming removed 4 bases from V and 5 bases from J, with 11 bases in between.

The CDR3 nucleotides read TGCAGTGCGGCCCTTCCCGGGGTCTCCTACGAGCAGTACTTC. Its translation is CSAALPGVSYEQYF. V gene TRBV20-1 combines with J gene TRBJ2-7; perhaps TRBD2 as D (5 bases). This CDR3 is built from 14 residues. Germline CDR1 reads DFQATT; CDR2 reads SNEGSKA (reference sequence). Trimming pared 6 bases from V and 0 bases from J, leaving 15 bases between.